Listed below are T cell receptor beta chains from one sample, sequenced in a study of OX40 agonist ivuxolimab in advanced cancers. Libraries were prepared by immunoSEQ multiplex PCR; TCRdb keeps only in-frame clonotypes and omits some of them. The table includes some 50,000 clones, about 87% detected once. The sequencing here drew on CD4+ or CD8+ T cells sorted from blood, taken in a trial of the OX40 agonist ivuxolimab. The receptors come from an adult with an advanced solid tumor such as melanoma, head and neck, liver or kidney cancer. CDR3s include the opening cysteine and the closing phenylalanine or tryptophan. The order of the fields is J gene, V gene, clone size, D gene, CDR3 protein, CDR3 DNA. A D gene is named only where the DNA matches it firmly. Expanded clones get a size class; other rows say once, few or many, or leave the size out.

J gene: TRBJ2-7; V gene: TRBV5-6; clone size: .; D gene: TRBD2; CDR3 protein: CASNNWDYGYEQYF; CDR3 DNA: TGTGCCAGCAACAACTGGGACTACGGCTACGAGCAGTACTTC
J gene: TRBJ1-3; V gene: TRBV2; clone size: .; D gene: .; CDR3 protein: CASTRGPGNTIYF; CDR3 DNA: TGTGCCAGCACCAGGGGACCTGGAAACACCATATATTTT
J gene: TRBJ2-5; V gene: TRBV11-2; clone size: .; D gene: TRBD2; CDR3 protein: CASSIGTSGRVLWAETQYF; CDR3 DNA: TGTGCCAGCAGCATAGGGACTAGCGGGAGGGTACTTTGGGCAGAGACCCAGTACTTC
J gene: TRBJ1-5; V gene: TRBV5-4; clone size: .; D gene: .; CDR3 protein: CASSSDINQPQHF; CDR3 DNA: TGTGCCAGCAGCTCCGACATAAATCAGCCCCAGCATTTT
J gene: TRBJ2-5; V gene: TRBV6-6; clone size: once; D gene: TRBD2; CDR3 protein: CASSSPSGRVPETQYF; CDR3 DNA: TGTGCCAGCAGTTCACCTAGCGGGAGAGTTCCGGAGACCCAGTACTTC
J gene: TRBJ2-7; V gene: TRBV18; clone size: .; D gene: .; CDR3 protein: CASSQGQKGPEQYF; CDR3 DNA: TGTGCCAGCTCACAAGGACAAAAGGGACCAGAGCAGTACTTC
J gene: TRBJ2-7; V gene: TRBV6-1; clone size: .; D gene: .; CDR3 protein: CASSVGGSFYEQYF; CDR3 DNA: TGTGCCAGCAGTGTCGGGGGCTCTTTCTACGAGCAGTACTTC
J gene: TRBJ2-5; V gene: TRBV28; clone size: .; D gene: TRBD1; CDR3 protein: CASYGTGTGSETQYF; CDR3 DNA: TGTGCCAGCTACGGGACAGGGACCGGGTCGGAGACCCAGTACTTC
J gene: TRBJ2-5; V gene: TRBV28; clone size: .; D gene: TRBD2; CDR3 protein: CASSTPSAGGRETQYF; CDR3 DNA: TGTGCCAGCAGTACCCCCTCAGCGGGAGGGCGAGAGACCCAGTACTTC
J gene: TRBJ2-6; V gene: TRBV5-5; clone size: .; D gene: TRBD1; CDR3 protein: CASSLPGTGSGANVLTF; CDR3 DNA: TGTGCCAGCAGCTTGCCCGGGACAGGGTCTGGGGCCAACGTCCTGACTTTC
J gene: TRBJ2-2; V gene: TRBV30; clone size: .; D gene: TRBD2; CDR3 protein: CAWSASGIGTGELFF; CDR3 DNA: TGTGCCTGGAGTGCCAGCGGGATTGGAACCGGGGAGCTGTTTTTT
J gene: TRBJ2-2; V gene: TRBV4-1; clone size: .; D gene: .; CDR3 protein: CASSQDRLAGELFF; CDR3 DNA: TGCGCCAGCAGCCAAGATCGGCTAGCGGGGGAGCTGTTTTTT
J gene: TRBJ2-3; V gene: TRBV9; clone size: few; D gene: TRBD2; CDR3 protein: CASAPLAASTDTQYF; CDR3 DNA: TGTGCCAGCGCACCACTAGCGGCTAGCACAGATACGCAGTATTTT
J gene: TRBJ2-7; V gene: TRBV18; clone size: .; D gene: .; CDR3 protein: CASSQRALYYEQYF; CDR3 DNA: TGTGCCAGCTCCCAACGGGCCCTCTACTACGAGCAGTACTTC
J gene: TRBJ2-7; V gene: TRBV19; clone size: .; D gene: TRBD2; CDR3 protein: CASRETSGIYEQYF; CDR3 DNA: TGTGCCAGTAGGGAGACTAGCGGAATATACGAGCAGTACTTC
J gene: TRBJ2-5; V gene: TRBV18; clone size: few; D gene: .; CDR3 protein: CASSPRELQETQYF; CDR3 DNA: TGTGCCAGCTCACCACGGGAGTTACAAGAGACCCAGTACTTC
J gene: TRBJ2-5; V gene: TRBV7-2; clone size: .; D gene: TRBD2; CDR3 protein: CASSPGLASRQETQYF; CDR3 DNA: TGTGCCAGCAGCCCCGGACTAGCGAGCCGACAAGAGACCCAGTACTTC
J gene: TRBJ1-2; V gene: TRBV4-1; clone size: .; D gene: TRBD1; CDR3 protein: CASSQNWGQGHGYTF; CDR3 DNA: TGCGCCAGCAGCCAAAATTGGGGACAGGGGCATGGCTACACCTTC
J gene: TRBJ2-7; V gene: TRBV27; clone size: .; D gene: TRBD2; CDR3 protein: CASSLGRERSYEQYF; CDR3 DNA: TGTGCCAGCAGTTTAGGGCGGGAGCGCTCCTACGAGCAGTACTTC
J gene: TRBJ2-6; V gene: TRBV19; clone size: .; D gene: .; CDR3 protein: CASSKVSSGANVLTF; CDR3 DNA: TGTGCCAGTAGTAAGGTCAGCTCTGGGGCCAACGTCCTGACTTTC
J gene: TRBJ2-7; V gene: TRBV19; clone size: .; D gene: .; CDR3 protein: CASSRSGLAVEQYF; CDR3 DNA: TGTGCCAGTAGTCGCTCCGGACTTGCTGTGGAGCAGTACTTC
J gene: TRBJ2-3; V gene: TRBV9; clone size: .; D gene: TRBD2; CDR3 protein: CASSVSRGSVVDTQYF; CDR3 DNA: TGTGCCAGCAGCGTTTCTCGCGGGAGTGTTGTAGATACGCAGTATTTT
J gene: TRBJ2-3; V gene: TRBV6-1; clone size: .; D gene: .; CDR3 protein: CASSELGYTQYF; CDR3 DNA: TGTGCCAGCAGTGAATTGGGCTATACGCAGTATTTT
J gene: TRBJ2-7; V gene: TRBV6-6; clone size: .; D gene: .; CDR3 protein: CASSSTGTGTYEQYF; CDR3 DNA: TGTGCCAGCTCCTCTACCGGGACTGGAACCTACGAGCAGTACTTC
J gene: TRBJ2-7; V gene: TRBV11-3; clone size: .; D gene: .; CDR3 protein: CASTRDGPYEQYF; CDR3 DNA: TGTGCCAGCACCAGGGACGGACCCTACGAGCAGTACTTC
J gene: TRBJ1-4; V gene: TRBV5-8; clone size: .; D gene: .; CDR3 protein: CASSFPHTGNPTNEKLFF; CDR3 DNA: TGTGCCAGCAGCTTTCCTCATACAGGAAATCCAACTAATGAAAAACTGTTTTTT
J gene: TRBJ2-1; V gene: TRBV11-2; clone size: .; D gene: .; CDR3 protein: CASSSRVIVSNEQFF; CDR3 DNA: TGTGCCAGCAGCTCGAGGGTTATAGTTTCAAATGAGCAGTTCTTC